This TCR beta chain was sequenced during a study of T cell responses to AZD1222 COVID-19 vaccine. Note on this clone: The target antigen is unknown.

CDR1 DFQATT and CDR2 SNEGSKA come from the germline V gene (reference sequence). V shed 3 bases and J shed 3 bases, with 13 bases lying between them. The length of the CDR3 is 14 residues. Researchers grouped second doses given at about 4 or about 12 weeks into one pool. Data came from immunoSEQ multiplex PCR; TCRdb stores just in-frame clones and leaves some out. The data show roughly 87,000 clones, over 75% seen once. Study results and caveats: Donors were largely white British and mainly female; clonal diversity was possibly underestimated. Nearly half of spike-specific TCRs reportedly target unmutated variant regions. After two AZD1222 doses, spike-specific TCR breadth and depth rose versus day 0.

The input for sequencing was peripheral blood, taken 28 days after the second AZD1222 dose. The TCR comes from an adult who received the AZD1222 COVID-19 vaccine. The chain links TRBV20-1 to TRBJ2-3, with no clear D. The DNA for the CDR3 is TGCAGTGCTAGTCGTGGGGTGGGAACAGATACGCAGTATTTT. Its protein product is CSASRGVGTDTQYF.